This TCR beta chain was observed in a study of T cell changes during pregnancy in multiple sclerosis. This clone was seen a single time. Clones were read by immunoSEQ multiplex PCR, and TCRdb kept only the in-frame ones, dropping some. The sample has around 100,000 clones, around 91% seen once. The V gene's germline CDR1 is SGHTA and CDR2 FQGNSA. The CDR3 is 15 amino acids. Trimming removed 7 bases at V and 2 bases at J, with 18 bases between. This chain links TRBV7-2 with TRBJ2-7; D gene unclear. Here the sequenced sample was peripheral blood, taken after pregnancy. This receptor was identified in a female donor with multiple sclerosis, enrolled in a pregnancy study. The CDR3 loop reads CASTPTRTATYEQYF. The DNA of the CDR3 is TGTGCCAGCACTCCCACACGAACAGCAACCTACGAGCAGTACTTC.